The next 19 T cell receptor beta chains were all read from a single sample in a study of blood T cell repertoires in COVID-19. Sequencing was performed with immunoSEQ multiplex PCR; in TCRdb, only in-frame clones are kept and a portion is missing. The table includes 25,000 to 35,000 clones, roughly 87% detected once. The sequenced sample consisted of peripheral blood. The receptors come from a human donor in a cohort sampled during active COVID-19.

This clone was picked up a small number of times. The rearrangement joins TRBV5-1 to TRBJ2-7; 7 nucleotides line up with TRBD1. With V trimmed by 4 bases and J by 2 bases, 3 bases remained unmatched. The CDR3 consists of 13 residues. Germline assignment: CDR1 SGHRS and CDR2 YFSETQ. In DNA form, the CDR3 reads TGCGCCAGCAGCCCCGGGACAGCCTACGAGCAGTACTTC. Residues: CASSPGTAYEQYF.

This clone was recorded once. The V call is TRBV4-3, the J call TRBJ1-6; D is uncertain. CDR3 size: 15 residues. V was pared by 0 bases and J by 3 bases, with 6 bases between. Germline V CDR1 and CDR2: LGHNA, YSLEER. This CDR3 is CASSQEGGYNSPLHF. The CDR3 DNA follows: TGCGCCAGCAGCCAAGAAGGAGGCTATAATTCACCCCTCCACTTT.

The chain employs TRBV30 and TRBJ2-7; 8 bases line up with TRBD1. The CDR3 has 14 amino acids. Germline trimming cut 0 bases from V and 2 bases from J; bases unmatched to any gene: 3. Germline V gives CDR1 GTSNPN, CDR2 SVGIG (reference sequence). Here the CDR3 reads CAWSVGQGTYEQYF. CDR3 DNA sequence: TGTGCCTGGAGTGTAGGACAGGGTACCTACGAGCAGTACTTC.

V and J are TRBV3-1 (or the pseudogene TRBV3-2) and TRBJ2-7; D is unresolved. The CDR3 spans 16 residues. Deletions cut 1 base from V and 0 bases from J, with 13 bases between. Germline values: CDR1 LGHDT, CDR2 YNNKEL (reference sequence). The CDR3 coding sequence is TGTGCCAGCAGCCAAGGAAGTCAGTGGAGCTCCTACGAGCAGTACTTC. This sequence encodes CASSQGSQWSSYEQYF.

This chain links TRBV5-6 with TRBJ2-5; no reliable D call. From germline, CDR1 is SGHDT and CDR2 YYEEEE. The V end lost 2 bases, the J end lost 3 bases, and 8 bases lay between the germline ends. The CDR3 has 13 amino acids. CDR3 sequence: CASSLALEETQYF. CDR3 sequence (DNA): TGTGCCAGCAGCTTAGCGTTAGAAGAGACCCAGTACTTC. The variable domain in full, with the rest retrieved from reference TRBV5-6 and TRBJ2-5, is DAGVTQSPTHLIKTRGQQVTLRCSPKSGHDTVSWYQQALGQGPQFIFQYYEEEERQRGNFPDRFSGHQFPNYSSELNVNALLLGDSALYLCASSLALEETQYFGPGTRLLVL.

The V and J genes are TRBV5-1 and TRBJ1-4; TRBD1 agrees at 9 bases. Germline-derived CDR1 and CDR2 are SGHRS and YFSETQ. The CDR3 is 16 amino acids. The V gene end was trimmed by 4 bases and the J gene end by 3 bases; junction bases not matched to a gene: 7. The CDR3 spells CASSRDRVGSNEKLFF. The CDR3 DNA follows: TGCGCCAGCAGCAGGGACAGGGTGGGGTCTAATGAAAAACTGTTTTTT.

This clone was detected only once. V is TRBV6-5 and J is TRBJ1-1; no clear D gene. The CDR3 loop spans 14 amino acids. Germline V lookup: CDR1 MNHEY, CDR2 SVGAGI. V lost 7 bases, J lost 1 base, and 13 bases lay in between. In nucleotides, the CDR3 is TGTGCCAGCAACTTCCGACGGGAGAACACTGAAGCTTTCTTT. It codes for CASNFRRENTEAFF.

The V gene is TRBV28, the J gene TRBJ1-1, with D uncertain. Germline V CDR1 and CDR2: MDHEN, SYDVKM. The ends were cut back, 6 bases at V and 5 bases at J, with 10 bases in the middle. CDR3 size: 12 residues. This CDR3 reads CASRRTVTEAFF. The CDR3 nucleotides read TGTGCCAGCAGGCGTACGGTGACTGAAGCTTTCTTT.

The rearrangement uses TRBV21-1 and TRBJ1-1; the D call of TRBD1 is as the table states it, not checked on the DNA. TRBV21-1 is assigned pseudogene status. The CDR3 runs to 14 residues. The CDR3 DNA reads as TGTGCCAGCAGCACGGACAGGCAGAACACTGAAGCTTTCTTT. Amino acid sequence: CASSTDRQNTEAFF.

The V and J genes are TRBV29-1 and TRBJ2-5, with a tentative D call TRBD1 (6 bases). The CDR3 spans 15 residues. Germline V lookup: CDR1 SQVTM, CDR2 ANQGSEA. With 7 bases removed from V and 2 bases from J, the gap between germline ends came to 20 bases. This chain's CDR3 is CSAGVGGPPQETQYF. In DNA form, the CDR3 reads TGCAGCGCCGGGGTAGGGGGACCGCCGCAAGAGACCCAGTACTTC.

The chain employs TRBV27 and TRBJ1-1; 7 bases line up with TRBD1. The CDR3 is made up of 12 amino acids. The V gene's germline CDR1 is MNHEY and CDR2 SMNVEV (reference sequence). Trimming took 5 bases from V and 6 from J; bases not matched to a gene: 3. CDR3 sequence reads: CASSQGTAEAFF. The CDR3 DNA reads TGTGCCAGCAGTCAAGGGACAGCTGAAGCTTTCTTT.

The CDR3 loop reads CATSEGGGPQPQHF. The CDR3 bases are TGTGCCACCAGTGAGGGGGGGGGACCCCAGCCCCAGCATTTT. This chain connects TRBV24-1 to TRBJ1-5; TRBD1 is a possible D gene (5 bases). This CDR3 has 14 residues. The germline V gene has CDR1 KGHDR and CDR2 SFDVKD. The V end lost 4 bases, the J end lost 7 bases, and 13 bases lay between the germline ends.

The rearrangement joins TRBV7-9 to TRBJ2-1, with 7 bases fitting TRBD2. The V and J ends lost 1 base and 8 bases, in that order; junction bases with no gene match: 11. The CDR3 loop spans 16 amino acids. Germline V CDR1 and CDR2: SEHNR, FQNEAQ (reference sequence). CDR3 in amino acids: CASSLEWQGGYDEQFF. CDR3 bases: TGTGCCAGCAGCTTAGAGTGGCAGGGAGGGTACGATGAGCAGTTCTTC.

The V call is TRBV27, the J call TRBJ1-6; D is ambiguous. Trimming left V 5 bases short and J 7 bases short, with 9 bases between. The germline gives CDR1 MNHEY, CDR2 SMNVEV (reference sequence). The CDR3 sequence is 13 residues long. The CDR3 loop is CASSEPQNSPLHF. The CDR3 coding sequence is TGTGCCAGCAGTGAACCACAGAATTCACCCCTCCACTTT.

V gene TRBV9 combines with J gene TRBJ2-3; D remains unclear. Trimming took off 0 bases at V and 0 bases at J, with 11 bases between the two ends. The CDR3 spans 16 residues. CDR1 SGDLS and CDR2 YYNGEE come from the germline V gene. CDR3 nucleotide sequence: TGTGCCAGCAGCGTAGGTCTAGGCCTTAGCACAGATACGCAGTATTTT. Translated, it gives CASSVGLGLSTDTQYF.

This sequence joins TRBV11-2 and TRBJ2-7, with D possibly TRBD2 on 6 matching bases. CDR1 and CDR2 (germline): SGHAT, FQNNGV. V gave up 5 bases and J gave up 3 bases, with 14 bases separating them. CDR3 length: 14 residues. The CDR3 nucleotides read TGTGCCAGCAGCCGCAGGGACTTATACTACGAGCAGTACTTC. Amino acids: CASSRRDLYYEQYF.

A note on this clone: At one end, the junction sequence differs from germline, possibly due to a read error. The chain links TRBV27 to TRBJ2-7, with 15 bases identical to TRBD2. The CDR3 loop spans 19 amino acids. The germline CDR1 and CDR2 sequences are MNHEY and SMNVEV (reference sequence). CDR3 coding DNA: TGTGCCAGCAGTTTATCTATCAACCCTTCCGGGACTAGCGGGGGGATATTACTCTTC. Translating gives CASSLSINPSGTSGGILLF.

The count of this clone is one. V and J are TRBV5-6 and TRBJ2-5, with 9 bases lining up with TRBD2. The germline gives CDR1 SGHDT, CDR2 YYEEEE. V lost 4 bases, J lost 5 bases, and 3 bases stayed unmatched. The CDR3 runs to 13 residues. The CDR3 DNA sequence: TGTGCCAGCAGCCCGGCGGGGGGGGAGACCCAGTACTTC. It codes for CASSPAGGETQYF.

The CDR3 nucleotides are TGCGCCAGCAGCTCCGGACCAGGGGCGCCCGAAGGCTACACCTTC. It encodes CASSSGPGAPEGYTF. The rearrangement links TRBV5-1 to TRBJ1-2; a possible D gene is TRBD1 (6 bases). CDR1 and CDR2 from the germline V gene are SGHRS and YFSETQ. V lost 3 bases, J lost 8 bases, and 20 bases lay in between. This CDR3 is built from 15 residues.